The rows below give T cell receptor beta chains drawn from one sample of a study of tumor and adjacent non-tumor tissue in lung cancer. MiXCR, run by TCRdb on the multiplex PCR reads, gives a single entry per CDR3 protein. Of about 93,000 distinct CDR3 sequences in the sample, approximately 65% were seen once. Sequencing used lung tumor tissue. These receptor sequences come from a man in his sixties with non-small cell lung cancer. Both conserved end residues are part of each CDR3. The order of the fields is V gene, J gene, clone size, CDR3 protein. Some rows mark clone size as missing; the rest say once, few, many or name a class of expanded clone.

TRBV11-2,TRBJ2-7,.,CASSLGLQEHYF
TRBV6-2/TRBV6-3,TRBJ2-1,.,CASSSLGRLAWTYNEQFF
TRBV4-1,TRBJ2-1,once,CASSQRSSSHNEQFF
TRBV7-9,TRBJ1-1,.,CVSSQQGNTEAFF
TRBV5-4,TRBJ1-1,many,CASSLGNQVPSEAFF
TRBV29-1,TRBJ2-3,.,CSVPIAGKADTQYF
TRBV4-1,TRBJ1-5,.,CASSQDLGSNKPQHF
TRBV6-6,TRBJ1-1,many,CASRAELNTEAFF
TRBV5-4,TRBJ1-6,.,CASSWEQVSSPLHF
TRBV29-1,TRBJ2-1,once,CSVELLQGQGSGYNEQFF
TRBV6-1,TRBJ1-1,.,CASSEAVRLSVEAFF
TRBV4-2,TRBJ2-7,.,CASNQVTGGGHNEQYF
TRBV11-2,TRBJ2-7,many,CASSFRLAGNYEQYF
TRBV10-1,TRBJ2-7,.,CASSPTTALYEQYF
TRBV5-1,TRBJ1-1,.,CASCANADTEAIF
TRBV21-1,TRBJ2-7,once,CTSSPPGTGVSYEQYF
TRBV6-1,TRBJ2-7,.,CTSSVTFYKQYF
TRBV29-1,TRBJ1-1,many,CSVVHATEAFF
TRBV5-4,TRBJ2-1,.,CASSLLGRDYNEQFF
TRBV29-1,TRBJ1-3,.,CSPRAGQHSGNTIYF
TRBV6-1,TRBJ2-1,many,CASTRQGYNEQFF
TRBV20-1,TRBJ2-2,many,CSALGQGWTGELFF
TRBV18,TRBJ2-5,.,CASSPQGLNQETQYF
TRBV29-1,TRBJ2-5,.,CSVEEETHYF
TRBV11-2,TRBJ2-2,few,CVSSLELVGELFF
TRBV12-3/TRBV12-4,TRBJ2-3,once,CASSGPDTQYF
TRBV12-3/TRBV12-4,TRBJ2-5,.,CTSMTGMGNTQYF
TRBV11-1,TRBJ2-7,.,CASSIPGGAYEQYF
TRBV7-9,TRBJ2-3,few,CASSSQGVLSTDTQYF
TRBV12-3/TRBV12-4,TRBJ2-1,once,CASSTRAQNEQFF
TRBV28,TRBJ2-1,few,CASTPGTSGTREQFF
TRBV11-3,TRBJ2-1,.,CASSLAGTYSNEQFF
TRBV29-1,TRBJ1-1,.,CSVVWVKSIEAFF
TRBV5-6,TRBJ2-1,many,CASSLKGGSYNEQFF
TRBV6-2/TRBV6-3,TRBJ2-7,.,CATGEREDYEQYF
TRBV20-1,TRBJ2-2,.,CSAQIGPNTGEPFF
TRBV11-2,TRBJ2-5,.,CASSLHGLAVRESQYF
TRBV11-2,TRBJ2-1,.,CASSLQGGFDEQFF
TRBV28,TRBJ2-4,.,CASSPRIYIQYF
TRBV29-1,TRBJ2-3,.,CSVIFLDRGDGTDTQYF
TRBV11-1,TRBJ2-2,.,CASGPRRGPGELFF